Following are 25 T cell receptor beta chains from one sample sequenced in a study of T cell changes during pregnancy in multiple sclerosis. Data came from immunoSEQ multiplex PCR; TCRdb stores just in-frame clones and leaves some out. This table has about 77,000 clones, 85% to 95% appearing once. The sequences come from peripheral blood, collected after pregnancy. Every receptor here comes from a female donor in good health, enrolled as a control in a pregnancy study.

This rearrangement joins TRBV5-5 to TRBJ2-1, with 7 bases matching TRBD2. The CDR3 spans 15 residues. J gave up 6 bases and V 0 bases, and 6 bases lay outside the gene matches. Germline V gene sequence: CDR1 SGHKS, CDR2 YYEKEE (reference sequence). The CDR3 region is CASSLEGWGGNEQFF. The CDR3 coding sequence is TGTGCCAGCAGCTTGGAAGGGTGGGGGGGCAATGAGCAGTTCTTC.

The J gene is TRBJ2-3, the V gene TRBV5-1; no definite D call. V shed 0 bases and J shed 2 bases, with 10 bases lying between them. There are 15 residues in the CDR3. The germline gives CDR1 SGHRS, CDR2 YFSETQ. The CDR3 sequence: CASSLVLPNTDTQYF. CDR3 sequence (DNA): TGCGCCAGCAGCTTGGTCCTCCCTAACACAGATACGCAGTATTTT.

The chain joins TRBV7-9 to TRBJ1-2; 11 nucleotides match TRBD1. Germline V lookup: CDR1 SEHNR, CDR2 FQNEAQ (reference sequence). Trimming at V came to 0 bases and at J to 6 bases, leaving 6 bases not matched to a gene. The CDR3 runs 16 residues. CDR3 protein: CASSLAAGQGVNGYTF. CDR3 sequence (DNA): TGTGCCAGCAGCTTAGCGGCGGGACAGGGGGTCAATGGCTACACCTTC. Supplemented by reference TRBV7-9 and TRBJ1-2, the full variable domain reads DTGVSQNPRHKITKRGQNVTFRCDPISEHNRLYWYRQTLGQGPEFLTYFQNEAQLEKSRLLSDRFSAERPKGSFSTLEIQRTEQGDSAMYLCASSLAAGQGVNGYTFGSGTRLTVV.

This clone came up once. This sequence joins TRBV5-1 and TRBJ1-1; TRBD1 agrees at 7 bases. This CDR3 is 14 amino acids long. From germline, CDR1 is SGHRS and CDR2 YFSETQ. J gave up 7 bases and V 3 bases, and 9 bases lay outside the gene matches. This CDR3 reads CASSSLLRDSEAFF. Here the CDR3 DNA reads TGCGCCAGCAGCTCCTTACTCCGGGACAGTGAAGCTTTCTTT.

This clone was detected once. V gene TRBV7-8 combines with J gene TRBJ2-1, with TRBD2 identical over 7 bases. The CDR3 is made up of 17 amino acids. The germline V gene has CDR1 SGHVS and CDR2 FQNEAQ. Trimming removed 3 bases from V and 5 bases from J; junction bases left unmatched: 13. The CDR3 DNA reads TGTGCCAGCAGCTTTCTGAAACCGGCTAGCGGCAACAATGAGCAGTTCTTC. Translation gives CASSFLKPASGNNEQFF. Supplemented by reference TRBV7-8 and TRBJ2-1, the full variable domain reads GAGVSQSPRYKVAKRGQDVALRCDPISGHVSLFWYQQALGQGPEFLTYFQNEAQLDKSGLPSDRFFAERPEGSVSTLKIQRTQQEDSAVYLCASSFLKPASGNNEQFFGPGTRLTVL.

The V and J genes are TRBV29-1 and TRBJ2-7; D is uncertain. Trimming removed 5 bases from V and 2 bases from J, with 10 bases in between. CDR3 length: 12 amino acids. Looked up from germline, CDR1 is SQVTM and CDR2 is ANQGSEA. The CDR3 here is CSVRKSTYEQYF. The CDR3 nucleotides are TGCAGCGTTCGTAAGAGCACCTACGAGCAGTACTTC.

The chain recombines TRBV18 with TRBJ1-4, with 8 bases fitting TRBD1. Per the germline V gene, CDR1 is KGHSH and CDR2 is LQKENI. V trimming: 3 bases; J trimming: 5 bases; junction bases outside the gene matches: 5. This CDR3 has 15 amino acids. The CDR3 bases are TGTGCCAGCTCACCTACCCAGGGGGCGAATGAAAAACTGTTTTTT. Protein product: CASSPTQGANEKLFF.

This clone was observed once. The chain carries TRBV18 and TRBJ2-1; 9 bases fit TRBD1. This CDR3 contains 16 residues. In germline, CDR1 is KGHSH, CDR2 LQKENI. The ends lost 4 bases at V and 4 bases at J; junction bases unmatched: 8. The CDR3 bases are TGTGCCAGCTCACAAACAGGGGGCGGTGGTTACAATGAGCAGTTCTTC. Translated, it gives CASSQTGGGGYNEQFF.

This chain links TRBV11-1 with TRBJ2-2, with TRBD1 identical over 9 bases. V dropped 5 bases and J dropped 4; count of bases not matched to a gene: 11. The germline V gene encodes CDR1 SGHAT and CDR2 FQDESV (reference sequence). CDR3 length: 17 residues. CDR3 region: CASSHRRDRVITGELFF. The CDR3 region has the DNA TGTGCCAGCAGCCACCGCCGGGACAGGGTTATCACCGGGGAGCTGTTTTTT.

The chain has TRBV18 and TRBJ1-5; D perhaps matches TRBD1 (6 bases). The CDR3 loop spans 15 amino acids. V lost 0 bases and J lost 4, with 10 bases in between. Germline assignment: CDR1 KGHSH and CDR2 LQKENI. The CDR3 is CASSPPGQRNQPQHF. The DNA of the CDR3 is TGTGCCAGCTCACCACCCGGACAGAGAAATCAGCCCCAGCATTTT.

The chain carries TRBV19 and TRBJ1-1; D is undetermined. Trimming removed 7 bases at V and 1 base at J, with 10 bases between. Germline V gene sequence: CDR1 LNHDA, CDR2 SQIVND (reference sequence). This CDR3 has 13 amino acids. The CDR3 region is CASTETANTEAFF. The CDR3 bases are TGTGCCAGTACGGAGACGGCGAACACTGAAGCTTTCTTT.

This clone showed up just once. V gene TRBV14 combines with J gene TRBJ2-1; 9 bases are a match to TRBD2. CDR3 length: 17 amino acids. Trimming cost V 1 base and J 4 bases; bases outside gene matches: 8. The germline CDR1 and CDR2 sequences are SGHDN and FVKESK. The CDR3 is CASSQARQAGGYNEQFF. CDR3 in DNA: TGTGCCAGCAGCCAAGCACGACAGGCGGGAGGGTACAATGAGCAGTTCTTC.

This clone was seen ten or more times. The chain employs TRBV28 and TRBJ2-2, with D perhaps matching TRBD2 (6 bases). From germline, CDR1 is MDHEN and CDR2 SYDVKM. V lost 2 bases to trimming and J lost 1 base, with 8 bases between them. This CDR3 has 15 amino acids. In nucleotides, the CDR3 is TGTGCCAGCAGTTTAGGGGGGAGGAACACCGGGGAGCTGTTTTTT. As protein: CASSLGGRNTGELFF.

The CDR3 protein is CASKGQGIAYEQYF. CDR3 in DNA: TGTGCCAGCAAGGGACAGGGTATAGCCTACGAGCAGTACTTC. The chain links TRBV19 to TRBJ2-7, with 9 bases identical to TRBD1. V shed 9 bases and J 2 bases; nucleotides not matched to a gene: 8. The V gene's germline CDR1 is LNHDA and CDR2 SQIVND (reference sequence). This CDR3 spans 14 amino acids.

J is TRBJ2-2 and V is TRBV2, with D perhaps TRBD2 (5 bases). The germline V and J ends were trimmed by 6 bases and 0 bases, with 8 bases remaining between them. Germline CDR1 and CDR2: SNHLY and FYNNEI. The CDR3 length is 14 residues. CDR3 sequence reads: CASRRDSNTGELFF. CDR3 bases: TGTGCCAGCAGGAGGGATTCGAACACCGGGGAGCTGTTTTTT.

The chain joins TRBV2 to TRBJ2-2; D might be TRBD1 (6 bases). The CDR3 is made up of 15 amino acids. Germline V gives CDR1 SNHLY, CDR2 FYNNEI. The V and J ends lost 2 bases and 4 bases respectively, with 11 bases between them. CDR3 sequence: CASSETGRGTGELFF. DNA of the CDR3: TGTGCCAGCAGTGAAACAGGGCGAGGCACCGGGGAGCTGTTTTTT.

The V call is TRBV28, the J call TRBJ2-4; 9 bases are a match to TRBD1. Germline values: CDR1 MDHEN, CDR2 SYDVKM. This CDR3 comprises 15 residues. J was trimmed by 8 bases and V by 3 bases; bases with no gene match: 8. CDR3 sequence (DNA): TGTGCCAGCAGTTTGCCTACAGGGGGCGCGGACATTCAGTACTTC. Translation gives CASSLPTGGADIQYF.

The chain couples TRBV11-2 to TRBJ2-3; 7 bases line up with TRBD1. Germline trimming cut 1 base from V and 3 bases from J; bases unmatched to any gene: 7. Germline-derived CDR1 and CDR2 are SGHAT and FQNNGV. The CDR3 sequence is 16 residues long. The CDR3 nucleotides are TGTGCCAGCAGCTTAGGGTCAAACAGGGGAACAGATACGCAGTATTTT. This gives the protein CASSLGSNRGTDTQYF.

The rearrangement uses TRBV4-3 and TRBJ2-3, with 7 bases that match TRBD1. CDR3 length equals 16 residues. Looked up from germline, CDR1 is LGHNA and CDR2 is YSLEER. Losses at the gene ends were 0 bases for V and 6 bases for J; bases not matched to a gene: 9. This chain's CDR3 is CASSQEILRGYDTQYF. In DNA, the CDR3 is TGCGCCAGCAGCCAAGAAATCCTCAGGGGGTATGATACGCAGTATTTT.

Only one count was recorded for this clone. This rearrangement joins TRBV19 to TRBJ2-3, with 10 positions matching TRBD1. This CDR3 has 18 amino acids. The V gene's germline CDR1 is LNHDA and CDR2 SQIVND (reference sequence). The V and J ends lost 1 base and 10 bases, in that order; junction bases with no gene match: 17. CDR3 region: CASSIGGQGDIGRVAQYF. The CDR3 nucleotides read TGTGCCAGTAGTATAGGAGGACAGGGGGACATCGGGAGAGTAGCGCAGTATTTT.

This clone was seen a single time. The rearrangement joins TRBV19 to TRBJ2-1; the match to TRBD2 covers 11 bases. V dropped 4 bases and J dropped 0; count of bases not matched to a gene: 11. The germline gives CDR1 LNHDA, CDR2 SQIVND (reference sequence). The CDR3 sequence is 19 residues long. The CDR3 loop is CASSTGSSGRPSSYNEQFF. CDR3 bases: TGTGCCAGTAGTACCGGCTCTAGCGGGAGGCCGAGCTCCTACAATGAGCAGTTCTTC.

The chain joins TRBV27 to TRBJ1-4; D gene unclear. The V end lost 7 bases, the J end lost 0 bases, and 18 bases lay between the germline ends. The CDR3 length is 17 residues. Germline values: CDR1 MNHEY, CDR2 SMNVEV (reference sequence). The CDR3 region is CASTNDRVIPTNEKLFF. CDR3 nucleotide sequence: TGTGCCAGCACGAATGACCGGGTCATCCCAACTAATGAAAAACTGTTTTTT.

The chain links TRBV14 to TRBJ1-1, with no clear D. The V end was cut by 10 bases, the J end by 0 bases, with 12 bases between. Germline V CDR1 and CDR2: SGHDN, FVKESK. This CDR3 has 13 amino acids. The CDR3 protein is CATVSLMNTEAFF. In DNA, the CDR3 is TGTGCCACGGTAAGCCTGATGAACACTGAAGCTTTCTTT.

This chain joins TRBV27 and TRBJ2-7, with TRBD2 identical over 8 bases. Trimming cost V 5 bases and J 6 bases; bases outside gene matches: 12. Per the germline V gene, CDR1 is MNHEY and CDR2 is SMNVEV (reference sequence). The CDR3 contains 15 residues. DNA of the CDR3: TGTGCCAGCAGTGAAAACGGGGGGGCGGGTGCCGAGCAGTACTTC. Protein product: CASSENGGAGAEQYF.

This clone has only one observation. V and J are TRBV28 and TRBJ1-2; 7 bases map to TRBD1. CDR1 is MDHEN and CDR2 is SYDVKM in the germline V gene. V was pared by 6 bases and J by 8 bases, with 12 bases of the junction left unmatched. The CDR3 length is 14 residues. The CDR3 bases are TGTGCCAGCAGCGAAAACGACAGGGAGTGGGGCTACACCTTC. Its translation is CASSENDREWGYTF.